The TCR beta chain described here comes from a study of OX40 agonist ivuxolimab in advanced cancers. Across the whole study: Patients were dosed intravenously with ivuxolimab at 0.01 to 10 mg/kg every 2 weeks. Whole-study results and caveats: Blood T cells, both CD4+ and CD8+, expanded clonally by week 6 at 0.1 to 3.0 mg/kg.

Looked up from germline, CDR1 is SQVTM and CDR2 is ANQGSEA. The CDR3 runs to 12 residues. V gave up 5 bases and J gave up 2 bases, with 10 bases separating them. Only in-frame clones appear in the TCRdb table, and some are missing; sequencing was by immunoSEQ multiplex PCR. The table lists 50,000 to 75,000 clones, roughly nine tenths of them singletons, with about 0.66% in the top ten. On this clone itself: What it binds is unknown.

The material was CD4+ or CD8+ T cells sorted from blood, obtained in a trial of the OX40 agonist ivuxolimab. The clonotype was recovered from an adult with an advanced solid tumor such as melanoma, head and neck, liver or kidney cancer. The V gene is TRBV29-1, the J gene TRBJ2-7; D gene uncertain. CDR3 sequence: CSVSTSPYEQYF. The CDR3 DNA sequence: TGCAGCGTTTCGACATCCCCCTACGAGCAGTACTTC.